This T cell receptor (beta chain) was obtained from a study of OX40 agonist ivuxolimab in advanced cancers. Across the study: Ivuxolimab, an agonistic anti-OX40 (CD134) antibody, was given to patients. Age averaged around 60 years (range roughly 20 to 90), and 82.7% were male.

The method was immunoSEQ multiplex PCR; TCRdb's version includes in-frame clones alone and lacks a portion of them. In the table there are about 100,000 clones, about 88% of which are singletons. This CDR3 region has 15 residues. Germline loops: CDR1 SEHNR, CDR2 FQNEAQ (reference sequence). V was shortened by 4 bases and J by 1 base, with 10 bases between the two germline ends. Sequenced material: CD4+ or CD8+ T cells sorted from blood, taken in a trial of the OX40 agonist ivuxolimab. This receptor was identified in an adult with an advanced solid tumor such as melanoma, head and neck, liver or kidney cancer. V is TRBV7-9 and J is TRBJ1-4; weak D call: TRBD1 (5 bases). DNA of the CDR3: TGTGCCAGCAGCTCACTGGGGGGAACTAATGAAAAACTGTTTTTT. Translating gives CASSSLGGTNEKLFF.